Each of the 6 T cell receptor beta chains below was sequenced from the same sample in a study of breast tumors, draining lymph nodes, adjacent tissues. Using its own MiXCR run on the multiplex PCR reads, TCRdb lists one record per CDR3 protein. This repertoire shows 20,000 to 25,000 distinct CDR3 sequences, 50% found once; its top ten account for 7.8%. Sequenced: breast tumor tissue. These receptors came from a female donor with breast cancer. Some clones in this sample may be carry-over from other donors' samples.

The chain links TRBV20-1 to TRBJ1-6; TRBD1 matches 8 bases. CDR1 is DFQATT and CDR2 is SNEGSKA in the germline V gene (reference sequence). V trimming: 6 bases; J trimming: 1 base; junction bases outside the gene matches: 5. The CDR3 extends over 15 amino acids. The CDR3 is CSAPDRGSYNSPLHF. The CDR3 DNA reads TGCAGTGCACCCGACAGGGGTTCCTATAATTCACCCCTCCACTTT.

The V gene is TRBV20-1, the J gene TRBJ1-5; 7 nucleotides line up with TRBD1. The V segment lost 3 bases and the J segment 3 bases; nucleotides outside the gene matches: 8. This CDR3 contains 15 residues. Germline CDR1 DFQATT, CDR2 SNEGSKA (reference sequence). CDR3 in DNA: TGCAGTGCTAGCGTACAGGGGTCTTTCAATCAGCCCCAGCATTTT. This encodes CSASVQGSFNQPQHF.

This chain links TRBV6-5 with TRBJ2-3; no clear D gene. The CDR3 has 13 residues. The V end was cut by 8 bases, the J end by 3 bases, with 12 bases between. The germline CDR1 and CDR2 sequences are MNHEY and SVGAGI. The CDR3 DNA follows: TGTGCCAGCGGTTGCGGTGGTACAGATACGCAGTATTTT. Its protein is CASGCGGTDTQYF.

V gene TRBV10-3 combines with J gene TRBJ1-3; the match to TRBD1 covers 7 bases. Germline V gene sequence: CDR1 ENHRY, CDR2 SYGVKD. This CDR3 is 12 amino acids long. Trimming at V came to 10 bases and at J to 3 bases, leaving 3 bases not matched to a gene. CDR3 amino acids: CATGTDGNTIYF. The DNA for the CDR3 is TGTGCCACCGGGACAGATGGAAACACCATATATTTT.

This clonotype was counted at least ten times. A read error may explain this, as a much larger clone is one base away. J is TRBJ2-7 and V is TRBV20-1, with D possibly called TRBD1 or TRBD2 (5 bases each). Per germline, CDR1 DFQATT and CDR2 SNEGSKA (reference sequence). The CDR3 runs to 14 residues. CDR3 in DNA: TGCAGTGCACGCCGAGAGGGGCTGTCCTCCGAGCAGTACTTC. Residues: CSARREGLSSEQYF.

The sample holds many counts of this clonotype. V and J are TRBV6-2 or TRBV6-3 and TRBJ2-6, with 10 bases matching TRBD2. The CDR3 consists of 18 residues. Losses at the gene ends were 5 bases for V and 0 bases for J; bases not matched to a gene: 7. Per germline, CDR1 MNHEY and CDR2 SVGEGT. The CDR3 DNA follows: TGTGCCAGCAGTCGACGTAGCGGGAGGTACTCTGGGGCCAACGTCCTGACTTTC. The encoded protein is CASSRRSGRYSGANVLTF.